This TCR beta chain was identified during a study of cytomegalovirus exposure and HLA in healthy donors. PCR involved 60 Vbeta and 13 Jbeta primers. Sequenced by immunoSEQ multiplex PCR; TCRdb stores in-frame clones only, minus some. This table holds 150,000 to 200,000 clones, about 82% found once. The CDR3 is 12 residues long. Germline V gene sequence: CDR1 SGHNT, CDR2 YYREEE (reference sequence). About this clone: An end of the junction does not agree with germline; a read error may underlie this.

The TCR comes from a female donor in good health and CMV-seronegative. Sequenced: PBMCs. The V and J genes are TRBV5-4 and TRBJ2-1; possibly TRBD2 for D (6 bases). The CDR3 coding sequence is TGTGCCAGCAGCTTGGATGGAGGGCCCAAGGTCTTC. Its translation: CASSLDGGPKVF.